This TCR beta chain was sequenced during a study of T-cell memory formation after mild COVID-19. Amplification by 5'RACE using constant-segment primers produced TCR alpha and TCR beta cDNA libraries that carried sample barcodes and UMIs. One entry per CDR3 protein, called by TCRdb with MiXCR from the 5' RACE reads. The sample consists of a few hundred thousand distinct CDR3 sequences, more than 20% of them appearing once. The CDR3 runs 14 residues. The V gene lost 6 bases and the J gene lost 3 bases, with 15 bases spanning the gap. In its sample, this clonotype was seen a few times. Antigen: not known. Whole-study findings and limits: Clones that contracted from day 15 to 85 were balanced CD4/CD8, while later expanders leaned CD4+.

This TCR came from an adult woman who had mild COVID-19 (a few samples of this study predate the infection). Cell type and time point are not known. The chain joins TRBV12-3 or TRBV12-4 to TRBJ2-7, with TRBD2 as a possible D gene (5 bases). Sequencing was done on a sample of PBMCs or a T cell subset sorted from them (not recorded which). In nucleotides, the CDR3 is TGTGCCAGCAGCTCCCCCGGACTCCGCTACGAGCAGTACTTC. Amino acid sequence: CASSSPGLRYEQYF.